The 21 T cell receptor beta chains reported below all come from one sample, sequenced in a study of blood T cell repertoires in COVID-19. Produced via immunoSEQ multiplex PCR; TCRdb's table is partial and in-frame only. The top ten hold about a sixth of the sample, which has roughly 100,000 clones, around 90% seen once. The specimen sequenced was peripheral blood. These receptors were collected from a woman aged 80 or older in a cohort sampled during active COVID-19.

The chain employs TRBV4-1 and TRBJ1-1; D is undetermined. Deletions cut 6 bases from V and 0 bases from J, with 14 bases between. Per germline, CDR1 MGHRA and CDR2 YSYEKL. The CDR3 extends over 15 amino acids. CDR3 amino acids: CASSPPDTLNTEAFF. CDR3 DNA sequence: TGCGCCAGCAGTCCCCCCGACACCCTGAACACTGAAGCTTTCTTT.

This clone was detected a few times. Distinct nucleotide sequences in the sample also encode this CDR3. The chain couples TRBV3-1 (or the pseudogene TRBV3-2) to TRBJ1-1; D perhaps matches TRBD1 (6 bases). The CDR3 loop spans 14 amino acids. Trimming left V 2 bases short and J 1 base short, with 8 bases between. Germline V gives CDR1 LGHDT, CDR2 YNNKEL (reference sequence). The CDR3 protein is CASSQLQGNTEAFF. CDR3 DNA: TGTGCCAGCAGCCAACTACAGGGGAACACTGAAGCTTTCTTT.

The V call is TRBV2, the J call TRBJ2-2; 10 positions match TRBD2. CDR1 SNHLY and CDR2 FYNNEI come from the germline V gene. V was pared by 7 bases and J by 2 bases, with 4 bases of the junction left unmatched. The CDR3 runs 15 residues. CDR3 sequence reads: CASTRTSGNTGELFF. The CDR3 DNA follows: TGTGCCAGCACGAGGACTAGCGGAAACACCGGGGAGCTGTTTTTT. Variable domain in full (rest from reference TRBV2 and TRBJ2-2): EPEVTQTPSHQVTQMGQEVILRCVPISNHLYFYWYRQILGQKVEFLVSFYNNEISEKSEIFDDQFSVERPDGSNFTLKIRSTKLEDSAMYFCASTRTSGNTGELFFGEGSRLTVL.

Here the CDR3 DNA reads TGTGCCAGCACTCCGAGGTACCAAGAGACCCAGTACTTC. Protein: CASTPRYQETQYF. The chain is built from TRBV5-8 and TRBJ2-5; D remains unclear. The CDR3 totals 13 residues. V dropped 6 bases and J dropped 0 bases, with 9 bases sitting between them. The germline V gene has CDR1 SGHTS and CDR2 YDEGEE.

There are a few counts of this clone. This chain connects TRBV7-3 to TRBJ2-2; no clear D gene. Germline V gene sequence: CDR1 SGHTA, CDR2 FQGTGA. The CDR3 covers 11 residues. Deletions cut 11 bases from V and 1 base from J, with 5 bases between. The CDR3 loop is CAGENTGELFF. CDR3 DNA sequence: TGTGCCGGAGAGAACACCGGGGAGCTGTTTTTT.

V gene TRBV28 combines with J gene TRBJ1-1; D not resolved. This CDR3 has 12 residues. Germline values: CDR1 MDHEN, CDR2 SYDVKM. Trimming pared 4 bases from V and 7 bases from J, leaving 10 bases between. CDR3 residues: CASSWLEGEAFF. CDR3 nucleotide sequence: TGTGCCAGCAGTTGGCTAGAGGGTGAAGCTTTCTTT.

Only a few counts were recorded for this clone. The V call is TRBV24-1, the J call TRBJ2-1; weak D call: TRBD2 (6 bases). V was shortened by 4 bases and J by 10 bases, with 13 bases between the two germline ends. CDR3 length: 13 residues. The germline V gene encodes CDR1 KGHDR and CDR2 SFDVKD. The CDR3 region has the DNA TGTGCCACCAGTGACCCATCAGGGAGGGAGCAGTTCTTC. It encodes CATSDPSGREQFF.

The chain is built from TRBV6-6 and TRBJ2-7; D perhaps matches TRBD2 (5 bases). The CDR3 is made up of 16 amino acids. Germline assignment: CDR1 MNHNY and CDR2 SVGAGI (reference sequence). Trimming took 4 bases from V and 6 from J, leaving 22 bases between them. The CDR3 protein is CASSFGGGLINREQYF. The CDR3 DNA reads TGTGCCAGCAGTTTTGGAGGAGGCTTAATAAATCGCGAGCAGTACTTC.

The gene calls are TRBV4-2 and TRBJ2-3; perhaps TRBD2 as D (5 bases). The V gene's germline CDR1 is LGHNA and CDR2 YNFKEQ. The CDR3 contains 16 residues. Trimming took 1 base from V and 3 from J, leaving 14 bases between them. CDR3: CASSQGSGVRTDTQYF. DNA of the CDR3: TGTGCCAGCAGCCAAGGATCCGGGGTTAGGACAGATACGCAGTATTTT.

V gene TRBV4-2 combines with J gene TRBJ1-4; D unresolved. Trimming removed 0 bases from V and 4 bases from J, with 9 bases in between. CDR1 is LGHNA, CDR2 YNFKEQ, per germline. This CDR3 comprises 15 residues. CDR3 sequence (DNA): TGTGCCAGCAGCCAAGAAAACAGCTTTAATGAAAAACTGTTTTTT. Protein: CASSQENSFNEKLFF.

The V call is TRBV5-1, the J call TRBJ1-3; maybe TRBD1 (5 bases). Trimming shortened V by 0 bases and J by 1 base, and 17 bases separated the two germline ends. Germline lookup yields CDR1 SGHRS and CDR2 YFSETQ. The CDR3 is 18 residues long. The CDR3 sequence: CASSLAPWTPASGNTIYF. In nucleotides, the CDR3 is TGCGCCAGCAGCTTGGCCCCGTGGACACCAGCGTCTGGAAACACCATATATTTT.

V is TRBV19 and J is TRBJ1-2, with 10 bases fitting TRBD1. Germline V gene data show CDR1 as LNHDA and CDR2 as SQIVND (reference sequence). The CDR3 sequence is 15 residues long. V lost 6 bases, J lost 2 bases, and 6 bases stayed unmatched. CDR3 amino acids: CASRGEGQGNYGYTF. CDR3 nucleotides: TGTGCCAGTAGGGGCGAGGGACAGGGGAACTATGGCTACACCTTC. Combining the CDR3 with reference TRBV19 and TRBJ1-2 gives the whole variable domain DGGITQSPKYLFRKEGQNVTLSCEQNLNHDAMYWYRQDPGQGLRLIYYSQIVNDFQKGDIAEGYSVSREKKESFPLTVTSAQKNPTAFYLCASRGEGQGNYGYTFGSGTRLTVV.

The chain uses TRBV19 and TRBJ1-3; D is unclear. CDR1 is LNHDA and CDR2 is SQIVND in the germline V gene (reference sequence). The CDR3 covers 13 residues. Between the trimmed V and J ends, which lost 9 bases and 0 bases, there was a span of 9 bases. CDR3 loop: CASPAGSGNTIYF. The CDR3 nucleotides read TGTGCCAGCCCCGCGGGCTCTGGAAACACCATATATTTT.

The rearrangement joins TRBV6-1 to TRBJ2-6, with D possibly being TRBD1 (6 bases). Trimming took 2 bases from V and 4 from J, leaving 12 bases between them. The CDR3 length is 16 residues. Per the germline V gene, CDR1 is MNHNS and CDR2 is SASEGT. CDR3 sequence: CASSEMGAPGANVLTF. The CDR3 DNA is TGTGCCAGCAGTGAAATGGGGGCGCCAGGGGCCAACGTCCTGACTTTC.

V usage is TRBV18 and J usage is TRBJ1-4, with 7 nucleotides matching TRBD1. V lost 3 bases to trimming and J lost 7 bases; unmatched junction nucleotides: 5. This CDR3 region has 14 residues. The germline CDR1 and CDR2 sequences are KGHSH and LQKENI. In DNA form, the CDR3 reads TGTGCCAGCTCACCGCCCGGGACAGTTGAAAAACTGTTTTTT. It specifies CASSPPGTVEKLFF.

The chain links TRBV12-5 to TRBJ1-1; D possibly corresponds to TRBD1 (5 bases). V lost 2 bases to trimming and J lost 5 bases, with 30 bases between them. This CDR3 region has 20 residues. Germline lookup yields CDR1 LGHNT and CDR2 FRNRAP. CDR3 DNA: TGTGCTAGTGGTTTGCTCTCTACTTTACGACCCTTGGACACGAGGACTGAAGCTTTCTTT. Translation: CASGLLSTLRPLDTRTEAFF.

This sequence joins TRBV23-1 and TRBJ2-1, with D unresolved. Being an ORF, TRBV23-1 has a function that is uncertain. The germline V and J ends were trimmed by 4 bases and 8 bases, with 30 bases remaining between them. CDR3 length: 19 residues. CDR3 residues: CASSRSYSLETLRYDEQFF. In nucleotides, the CDR3 is TGCGCCAGCAGTCGATCTTATAGCCTTGAAACCTTACGGTACGATGAGCAGTTCTTC.

The V and J genes are TRBV7-9 and TRBJ2-1, with 7 bases that match TRBD1. Unmatched junction bases numbered 14, after V lost 5 bases and J lost 10 bases. CDR1 is SEHNR, CDR2 FQNEAQ, per germline (reference sequence). CDR3 size: 15 residues. The CDR3: CASSQTYADRKEQFF. As DNA, the CDR3 is TGTGCCAGCAGCCAAACTTATGCGGACAGGAAGGAGCAGTTCTTC.

V and J are TRBV10-3 and TRBJ1-1; D is perhaps TRBD1 (6 bases). Between the trimmed V and J ends, which lost 2 bases and 2 bases, there was a span of 12 bases. Germline V gene lookup returns CDR1 ENHRY and CDR2 SYGVKD. The CDR3 covers 15 residues. The CDR3 spells CAISEDRLTNTEAFF. The CDR3 nucleotides read TGTGCCATCAGTGAGGACAGGCTCACCAACACTGAAGCTTTCTTT.

This clone was recorded only once. This same CDR3 is encoded by further DNA sequences in the sample. The chain links TRBV18 to TRBJ2-7; D ambiguous. This CDR3 has 12 amino acids. CDR1 is KGHSH and CDR2 is LQKENI in the germline V gene. The V end lost 6 bases, the J end lost 6 bases, and 12 bases lay between the germline ends. The CDR3 is CASSPSLGEQYF. The CDR3 nucleotides read TGTGCCAGCTCGCCATCCCTAGGCGAGCAGTACTTC. Combining the CDR3 with reference TRBV18 and TRBJ2-7 gives the whole variable domain NAGVMQNPRHLVRRRGQEARLRCSPMKGHSHVYWYRQLPEEGLKFMVYLQKENIIDESGMPKERFSAEFPKEGPSILRIQQVVRGDSAAYFCASSPSLGEQYFGPGTRLTVT.

The chain recombines TRBV11-2 with TRBJ2-2; 7 nucleotides line up with TRBD2. The germline V gene encodes CDR1 SGHAT and CDR2 FQNNGV. This CDR3 comprises 14 residues. V was clipped by 8 bases and J by 0 bases; unmatched bases: 3. The CDR3 spells CASWGGTNTGELFF. The CDR3 nucleotides are TGTGCCAGCTGGGGGGGGACGAACACCGGGGAGCTGTTTTTT.